The subject of this entry is one T cell receptor beta chain. Using immunoSEQ multiplex PCR, the repertoire was profiled, and TCRdb retains in-frame clones only, with some absent. The data show around 150,000 clones, with approximately 92% seen just once and 4.6% held by the top ten. The CDR3 length is 14 residues. V lost 3 bases to trimming and J lost 3 bases, with 10 bases between them. Germline V gene data show CDR1 as KGHDR and CDR2 as SFDVKD. The sample is drawn from a study of blood T cell repertoires in COVID-19. The receptor's source is a woman in her fifties or sixties with acute or convalescent COVID-19. V usage is TRBV24-1 and J usage is TRBJ2-5; tentative D call: TRBD1 (6 bases). The sequencing sample was made of peripheral blood. CDR3 nucleotides: TGTGCCACCAGTGATCGGACAGAAGAAGAGACCCAGTACTTC. This encodes CATSDRTEEETQYF.